Sequencing of this T cell receptor beta chain was carried out in a study of CD8 T cells in Susac syndrome. The RNA, roughly 0.5 to 1 ug, was put through reverse transcription using random hexamers. Each CDR3 protein gets one entry after TCRdb re-called the immunoSEQ multiplex PCR reads with MiXCR. The data show 250,000 to 300,000 distinct CDR3 sequences, about nine tenths seen once. CDR3 length: 13 amino acids. V was shortened by 5 bases and J by 1 base, with 11 bases between the two germline ends. Germline loops: CDR1 DFQATT, CDR2 SNEGSKA (reference sequence). The sample taken for sequencing was CD8+ T cells from PBMCs. The chain has TRBV20-1 and TRBJ1-2; possibly TRBD1 for D (5 bases). The clonotype comes from a human donor with multiple sclerosis. In DNA, the CDR3 is TGCAGTGCTCGGGCAGGGAGTAACTATGGCTACACCTTC. It specifies CSARAGSNYGYTF.